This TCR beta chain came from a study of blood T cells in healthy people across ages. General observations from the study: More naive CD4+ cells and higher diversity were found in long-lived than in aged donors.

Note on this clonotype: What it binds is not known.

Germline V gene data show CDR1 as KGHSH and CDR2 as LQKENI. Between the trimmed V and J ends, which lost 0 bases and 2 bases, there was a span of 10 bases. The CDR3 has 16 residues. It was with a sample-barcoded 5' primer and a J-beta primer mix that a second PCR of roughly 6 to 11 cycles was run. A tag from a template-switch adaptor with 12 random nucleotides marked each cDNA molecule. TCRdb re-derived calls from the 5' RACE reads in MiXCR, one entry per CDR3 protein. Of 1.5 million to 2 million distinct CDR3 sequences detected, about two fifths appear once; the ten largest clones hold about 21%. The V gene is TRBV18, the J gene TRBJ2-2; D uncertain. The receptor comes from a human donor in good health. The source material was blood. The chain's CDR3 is CASSPPIDRNTGELFF. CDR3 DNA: TGTGCCAGCTCACCACCGATTGATCGTAACACCGGGGAGCTGTTTTTT.